Sequencing of this TCR beta chain was carried out in a study of preoperative IRX-2 immunotherapy in early breast cancer. The CDR3 is 14 residues long. V lost 3 bases and J lost 0, with 7 bases in between. Germline CDR1 KGHSH, CDR2 LQKENI. Treatment defined: preoperative locoregional IRX-2 cytokine immunotherapy. Patients received preoperative, locoregional IRX-2 cytokine immunotherapy in a phase Ib study. As to this clone: At the DNA level, this CDR3 is encoded by other sequences in the same sample as well.

Profiling relied on immunoSEQ multiplex PCR, and the TCRdb table lists in-frame clones only, not all of them. Among approximately 24,000 clones, approximately 92% were seen once, and the ten largest hold roughly 8.6%. The sequences come from tumor tissue, collected after IRX-2 immunotherapy. The clonotype originates from a human donor with breast cancer. The V call is TRBV18, the J call TRBJ2-3, with D hard to call. The CDR3 spells CASSPTASTDTQYF. CDR3 in DNA: TGTGCCAGCTCACCGACTGCTAGCACAGATACGCAGTATTTT.